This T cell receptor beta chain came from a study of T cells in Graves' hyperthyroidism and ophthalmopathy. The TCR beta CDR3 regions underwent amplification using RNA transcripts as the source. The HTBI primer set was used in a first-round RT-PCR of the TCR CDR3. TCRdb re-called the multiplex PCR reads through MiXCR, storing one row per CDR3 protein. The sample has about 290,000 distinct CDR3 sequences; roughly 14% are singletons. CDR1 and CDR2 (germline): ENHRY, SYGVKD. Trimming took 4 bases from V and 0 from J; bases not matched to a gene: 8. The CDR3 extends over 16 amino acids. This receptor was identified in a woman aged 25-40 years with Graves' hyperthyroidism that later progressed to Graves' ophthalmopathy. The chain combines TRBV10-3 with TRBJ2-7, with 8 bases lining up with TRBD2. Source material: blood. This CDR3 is CAISGSGGADSYEQYF. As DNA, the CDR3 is TGTGCCATCAGTGGCTCGGGGGGGGCGGACTCCTACGAGCAGTACTTC.